This TCR beta chain emerged from a study of blood T cells in healthy people across ages. The authors ran a second PCR of about 6 to 11 cycles using a sample-barcoded 5' primer and a J-beta primer mix. TCRdb re-analysed the 5' RACE reads in MiXCR, keeping a single row per CDR3 protein. Here the sample spans more than 800,000 distinct CDR3 sequences, around 28% being singletons. This clonotype was recorded many times. The CDR3 is 11 residues long. V was clipped by 6 bases and J by 4 bases, with 6 bases between them. Investigators took 8 to 10 milliliters of peripheral blood from every donor. The chain employs TRBV12-3 or TRBV12-4 and TRBJ1-2; D uncertain. The source material was blood. The TCR was taken from a woman of 80 years or more in good health. This CDR3 is CASSLGYGYTF. CDR3 in DNA: TGTGCCAGCAGCCTCGGCTATGGCTACACCTTC.